These T cell receptor beta chains were read from a single sample in a study of metastatic and nonmetastatic thyroid tumors. TCRdb re-called the PCR reads with MiXCR. This sample has roughly 30,000 clones, with 3.5% to 4% found just once. Sequencing used blood. These receptors were taken from a male donor with papillary thyroid cancer or a benign thyroid nodule (not recorded which). Some clones in this sample may be carry-over from other donors' samples. CDR3s include the opening cysteine and the closing phenylalanine or tryptophan. A D gene is named only where the DNA matches it firmly. Size tells how often a clone was seen (once, few, many) or the class of an expanded clone, and some rows leave it out.

D gene	V gene	clone size	J gene	CDR3 DNA	CDR3 protein
NA	TRBV27	NA	TRBJ1-5	TGTGCCAGCAGTTTCGCCCGCAATCAGCCCCAGCATTTT	CASSFARNQPQHF
NA	TRBV5-1	few	TRBJ2-7	TGCGCCAGCAGTATTGACAACTACTCCTACGAGCAGTACTTC	CASSIDNYSYEQYF
TRBD2	TRBV6-1	medium-sized	TRBJ2-1	TGTGCCAGCAGACTAGCGGGAACCTACAATGAGCAGTTCTTC	CASRLAGTYNEQFF
NA	TRBV20-1	NA	TRBJ1-1	TGCAGTGCTCCAGGGGATCATGGGGAAGAGGAAGCTTTCTTT	CSAPGDHGEEEAFF
NA	TRBV5-4	few	TRBJ2-5	TGTGCCAGCAGCTTTGGGGGAGGTAAAGAGACCCAGTACTTC	CASSFGGGKETQYF
TRBD1	TRBV7-6	many	TRBJ2-1	TGTGCCAGCAGCGAGACAGGGGGCGGTGAGCAGTTCTTC	CASSETGGGEQFF
NA	TRBV14	many	TRBJ2-7	TGTGCCAGCAGCCAAGGATATGGTATCCAGAACGAGCAGTACTTC	CASSQGYGIQNEQYF
NA	TRBV28	few	TRBJ1-6	TGTGCCAGCAGCTCCCAGGGGAAAGCCCTCCACTTT	CASSSQGKALHF
NA	TRBV12-3/TRBV12-4	medium-sized	TRBJ2-2	TGTGCCAGCAGTTTACGGCTAGCGCACACCGGGGAGCTGTTTTTT	CASSLRLAHTGELFF
NA	TRBV29-1	many	TRBJ2-2	TGCAGCGTCATTTGGGACACCTCCGGGGAGCTGTTTTTT	CSVIWDTSGELFF
NA	TRBV5-8	NA	TRBJ1-3	TGTGCCAGCAGCTGGGGGGACACCATATATTTT	CASSWGDTIYF
TRBD2	TRBV20-1	NA	TRBJ2-1	TGCAGTGCTAGACCTATCTACCGGGGGGAGCGGTTCTTC	CSARPIYRGERFF
NA	TRBV5-1	few	TRBJ2-7	TGCGCCAGCAGCTTGGTTTCGGGGGGTTGGGGGCGGTGG	CASSLVSGGWGRW
TRBD2	TRBV24-1	few	TRBJ2-1	TGTGCCACCTCCGGGACTAGCGGGAGGGCTAAGGAAAATGAGCAGTTCTTC	CATSGTSGRAKENEQFF
NA	TRBV15	many	TRBJ2-1	TGTGCCACCAGCAGAGATGCAGGGGGGAGCGGGAGAGTAAGCAATGAGCAGTTCTTC	CATSRDAGGSGRVSNEQFF
NA	TRBV2	few	TRBJ1-5	TGTGCCAGCAGGGGGTTCAATCATCCCCATTATTTT	CASRGFNHPHYF
NA	TRBV30	NA	TRBJ1-2	TGTGCCTGGAGTAGAGGGGAGAACTATGGCTACACCTTC	CAWSRGENYGYTF
NA	TRBV6-2/TRBV6-3	few	TRBJ2-5	TGTGCCAGCAGTTCACGACTAGGGGGAGAGACCCAGTACTTC	CASSSRLGGETQYF
NA	TRBV3-1	few	TRBJ2-1	TGTGCCAGCAGCCAATTCGGGCGGGCGGATGAGCAGTTCTTC	CASSQFGRADEQFF
TRBD2	TRBV27	many	TRBJ2-7	TGTGCCAGCAGTTTACGGACTAGCGTCTCCTACGAGCAGTACTTC	CASSLRTSVSYEQYF
TRBD2	TRBV14	many	TRBJ2-1	TGTGCCAGCAGCTACGCACTAGCGGAATACAATGAGCAGTTCTTC	CASSYALAEYNEQFF
NA	TRBV6-5	NA	TRBJ1-5	TGTGCCAGCAGTTACCATGGGGACGGCGGCAATCAGCCCCAGCATTTT	CASSYHGDGGNQPQHF
NA	TRBV19	NA	TRBJ2-7	TGTGCCAATAGTATAGGTTCCGGATTTTCCTACGAGCAGTACTTC	CANSIGSGFSYEQYF
TRBD1	TRBV6-2/TRBV6-3	few	TRBJ1-2	TGTGCCAGCAGCAAAGGGACAGGGTACAACTATGGCTACACCTTC	CASSKGTGYNYGYTF
NA	TRBV6-4	few	TRBJ2-1	TGTGCCAGCAGTGACTCGAGTAAAAGCGAGCAGTTCTTC	CASSDSSKSEQFF
NA	TRBV7-9	many	TRBJ2-3	TGTGCCAGCAGCCCTGTGACAGATACGCAGTATTTT	CASSPVTDTQYF
NA	TRBV28	many	TRBJ1-1	TGTGCCAGCAGTTCCTCCGGGCCCGGCACTGAAGCTTTCTTT	CASSSSGPGTEAFF
TRBD1	TRBV24-1	many	TRBJ2-5	TGTGCCACCAGTGATGCCGGGACAGGGGATGAGACCCAGTACTTC	CATSDAGTGDETQYF
NA	TRBV27	many	TRBJ1-1	TGTGCCAGCAGGCCTGACCTCAGGGACGCTGAAGCTTTCTTT	CASRPDLRDAEAFF
TRBD1	TRBV7-9	NA	TRBJ1-4	TGTGCCAGCAGATCCGACAGGGAGGATAATGAAAAACTGTTTTTT	CASRSDREDNEKLFF
NA	TRBV28	medium-sized	TRBJ2-3	TGTGCCAGCCGCAATCCGACAGAGTACCTGGATACGCAGTATTTT	CASRNPTEYLDTQYF
TRBD2	TRBV2	few	TRBJ2-7	TGTGCCAGCAGATGGACTAGCGGTAGCCTCTCCTACGAGCAGTACTTC	CASRWTSGSLSYEQYF
NA	TRBV30	many	TRBJ1-3	TGTGCCTTCAACTCTGGAAACACCATATATTTT	CAFNSGNTIYF
NA	TRBV11-2	many	TRBJ2-1	TGTGCCAGCAGCGCAAGCAGGGGAGGTGAGCAGTTCTTC	CASSASRGGEQFF
NA	TRBV28	NA	TRBJ2-7	TGTGCCACCGAGGATCCAGCGACGAGCTCCTACGAGCAGTACTTC	CATEDPATSSYEQYF
TRBD1	TRBV6-5	NA	TRBJ1-6	TGTGCCAGCAGTTTCCTACAGGGGGGGCATAATTCACCCCTCCACTTT	CASSFLQGGHNSPLHF
TRBD2	TRBV6-1	NA	TRBJ2-1	TGTGCCAGCAGTGGTGTAGCGGGAGGGGATTACAATGAGCAGTTCTTC	CASSGVAGGDYNEQFF
TRBD2	TRBV20-1	medium-sized	TRBJ2-7	TGCAGTGCGGAGGGACTAGCGGGAGGATACGAGCAGTACTTC	CSAEGLAGGYEQYF
NA	TRBV5-1	medium-sized	TRBJ2-7	TGCGCCAGCAGCCTCGATTACAGGGCCGAGCAGTACTTC	CASSLDYRAEQYF
NA	TRBV20-1	NA	TRBJ2-7	TGCAGTGCTAACCGGGACCGCTACGAGCAGTACTTC	CSANRDRYEQYF
TRBD2	TRBV6-1	NA	TRBJ2-2	TGTGCCAGCAGACTACTAGCGGGAGGGCCGGGCACCGGGGAGCTGTTTTTT	CASRLLAGGPGTGELFF
TRBD2	TRBV6-1	NA	TRBJ2-7	TGTGCCAGCAGTAGGACTAGCGGGAGCTCCTACGAGCAGTACTTC	CASSRTSGSSYEQYF
NA	TRBV20-1	many	TRBJ2-1	TGCAGTGCTAGAGAGGTAGCGCGCAAGCAGTTCTTC	CSAREVARKQFF
NA	TRBV28	many	TRBJ2-3	TGTGCCAGCAGTTTATCGGACACTCATACACAGTATTTT	CASSLSDTHTQYF
TRBD1	TRBV6-1	few	TRBJ1-2	TGTGCCAGCAGTGCGACAGGGGGCTCAGGCTACACCTTC	CASSATGGSGYTF
TRBD1	TRBV5-1	many	TRBJ2-3	TGCGCCAGTCAGGGACAGCTCACAGATACGCAGTATTTT	CASQGQLTDTQYF
NA	TRBV2	NA	TRBJ1-2	TGTGCCAGCAGTCGGGGCCCCTATGGCTACACCTTC	CASSRGPYGYTF
TRBD2	TRBV20-1	many	TRBJ2-7	TGCAGTGCTAGTAGCGGGATAGGATACGAGCAGTACTTC	CSASSGIGYEQYF
NA	TRBV28	few	TRBJ1-1	TGTGCCAGCAGACCCCGAAGCAGCTACACTGAAGCTTTCTTT	CASRPRSSYTEAFF